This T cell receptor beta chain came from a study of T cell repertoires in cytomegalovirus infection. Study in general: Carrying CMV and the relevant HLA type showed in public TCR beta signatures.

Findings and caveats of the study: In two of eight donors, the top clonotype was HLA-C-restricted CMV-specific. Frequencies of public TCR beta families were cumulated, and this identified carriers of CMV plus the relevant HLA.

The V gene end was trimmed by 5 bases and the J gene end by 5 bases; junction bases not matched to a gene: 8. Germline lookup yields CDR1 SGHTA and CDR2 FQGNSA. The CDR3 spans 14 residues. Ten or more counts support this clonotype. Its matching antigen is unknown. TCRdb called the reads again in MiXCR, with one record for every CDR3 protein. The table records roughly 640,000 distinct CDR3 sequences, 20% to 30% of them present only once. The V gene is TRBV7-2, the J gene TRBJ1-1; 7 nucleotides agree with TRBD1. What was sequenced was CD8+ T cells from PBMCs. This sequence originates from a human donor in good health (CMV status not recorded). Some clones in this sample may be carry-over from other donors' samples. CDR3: CASSRGGRDTEAFF. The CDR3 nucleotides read TGTGCCAGCAGCAGAGGGGGCAGGGATACTGAAGCTTTCTTT. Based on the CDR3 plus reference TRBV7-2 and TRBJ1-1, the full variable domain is GAGVSQSPSNKVTEKGKDVELRCDPISGHTALYWYRQSLGQGLEFLIYFQGNSAPDKSGLPSDRFSAERTGGSVSTLTIQRTQQEDSAVYLCASSRGGRDTEAFFGQGTRLTVV.